The T cell receptor beta chain under discussion was sequenced for a study of T cell repertoires in cytomegalovirus infection. The overall study: CMV infection plus the matching HLA type was flagged by public TCR beta signatures.

TCRdb processed the reads anew with MiXCR; each CDR3 protein has one entry. The sample shows hundreds of thousands of distinct CDR3 sequences, about 8.8% of them seen only once. CDR1 is SNHLY and CDR2 is FYNNEI in the germline V gene. V was trimmed by 5 bases and J by 1 base, leaving 6 bases between them. The CDR3 spans 12 residues. This clonotype appeared many times. The specimen was PBMCs. The gene calls are TRBV2 and TRBJ2-7; D uncertain. This TCR derives from a human donor in good health (CMV status not recorded). Some clones in this sample may be carry-over from other donors' samples. The CDR3 loop is CASSPLSYEQYV. CDR3 DNA sequence: TGTGCCAGCAGTCCATTGTCCTACGAGCAGTACGTC.